Below, 10 T cell receptor beta chains from the same sample are listed, as sequenced in a study of blood T cell repertoires in COVID-19 (dated by TCRdb to about 2020). Library prep was done by the immunoSEQ multiplex PCR assay. TCRdb carries this immuneACCESS record with in-frame sequences only. Its versions omit some clonotypes, under half of them owing to an unresolved V gene in the studies checked, with the rest unexplained. The sample table shows under 100,000 clones, and roughly 90% are seen once. Roughly 15% of the sample lies in the top ten. Sequenced sample: peripheral blood. These receptors originate from a male donor with acute or convalescent COVID-19.

This clone was detected once. CDR3: CASSPGQYTDTQYF. For the CDR3, the DNA is TGTGCCAGCAGCCCCGGACAGTATACTGATACGCAGTATTTT. This rearrangement joins TRBV7-9 to TRBJ2-3; D possibly corresponds to TRBD1 (6 bases). Deletions cut 5 bases from V and 6 bases from J, with 15 bases between. CDR3 length equals 14 residues. The germline V gene has CDR1 SEHNR and CDR2 FQNEAQ (reference sequence).

The chain uses TRBV29-1 and TRBJ2-2, with D perhaps matching TRBD2 (5 bases). The CDR3 length is 12 residues. Germline V CDR1 and CDR2: SQVTM, ANQGSEA. Trimming cost V 7 bases and J 7 bases, with 13 bases left between them. CDR3 region: CSAHRGGGELFF. CDR3 bases: TGCAGCGCCCATCGGGGTGGCGGGGAGCTGTTTTTT.

V is TRBV5-6 and J is TRBJ2-7; 8 positions agree with TRBD1. Germline CDR1 and CDR2: SGHDT and YYEEEE. Trimming cost V 3 bases and J 0 bases; bases outside gene matches: 11. The CDR3 loop spans 17 amino acids. The CDR3 is CASSSGRGQGNSYEQYF. In DNA, the CDR3 is TGTGCCAGCAGCTCTGGAAGAGGACAGGGAAACTCCTACGAGCAGTACTTC.

This rearrangement joins TRBV7-9 to TRBJ2-5; TRBD1 aligns across 9 bases. Germline trimming cut 3 bases from V and 2 bases from J; bases unmatched to any gene: 10. The CDR3 covers 17 residues. Germline assignment: CDR1 SEHNR and CDR2 FQNEAQ (reference sequence). CDR3: CASSFLGQGIPQETQYF. The CDR3 bases are TGTGCCAGCAGCTTTTTAGGACAGGGGATCCCTCAAGAGACCCAGTACTTC.

The V and J genes are TRBV11-2 and TRBJ1-6; possibly TRBD1 for D (6 bases). CDR1 SGHAT and CDR2 FQNNGV come from the germline V gene. Trimming left V 5 bases short and J 4 bases short, with 12 bases between. This CDR3 comprises 15 residues. The CDR3 spells CASSQRDIYNSPLHF. In DNA, the CDR3 is TGTGCCAGCAGCCAACGGGACATTTATAATTCACCCCTCCACTTT.

The gene calls are TRBV6-5 and TRBJ1-6; 10 nucleotides agree with TRBD1. Trimming at V came to 6 bases and at J to 7 bases, leaving 3 bases not matched to a gene. CDR3 length: 14 amino acids. The germline V gene has CDR1 MNHEY and CDR2 SVGAGI. The DNA for the CDR3 is TGTGCCAGCAGCGACAGGGGGCGGAATTCACCCCTCCACTTT. Its protein product is CASSDRGRNSPLHF.

V and J are TRBV28 and TRBJ1-5; TRBD1 aligns across 9 bases. From germline, CDR1 is MDHEN and CDR2 SYDVKM. Trimming cost V 5 bases and J 4 bases; bases outside gene matches: 9. The CDR3 has 16 residues. This CDR3 is CASSPRDRARNQPQHF. For the CDR3, the DNA is TGTGCCAGCAGTCCGCGGGACAGGGCCCGGAATCAGCCCCAGCATTTT.

This clone was counted a single time. The chain carries TRBV14 and TRBJ1-3; D is possibly TRBD1 (5 bases). Trimming took 4 bases from V and 4 from J, leaving 14 bases between them. CDR3 size: 15 residues. Germline assignment: CDR1 SGHDN and CDR2 FVKESK. In DNA form, the CDR3 reads TGTGCCAGCAGCCGCCCGGGGGGGTGGGGAAACACCATATATTTT. Translating gives CASSRPGGWGNTIYF.

The chain joins TRBV19 to TRBJ1-5; D is unresolved. Germline V gene sequence: CDR1 LNHDA, CDR2 SQIVND (reference sequence). The CDR3 is 15 residues long. The ends were cut back, 6 bases at V and 4 bases at J, with 16 bases in the middle. The CDR3 DNA is TGTGCCAGTAGCGAAACAAGATTCAGTAATCAGCCCCAGCATTTT. Amino acids: CASSETRFSNQPQHF.

The chain recombines TRBV5-4 with TRBJ2-3, with D uncertain. Trimming pared 4 bases from V and 2 bases from J, leaving 8 bases between. The CDR3 totals 13 residues. CDR1 is SGHNT and CDR2 is YYREEE in the germline V gene (reference sequence). In DNA form, the CDR3 reads TGTGCCAGCAGCGGGCGCTACACAGATACGCAGTATTTT. Encoded protein: CASSGRYTDTQYF.